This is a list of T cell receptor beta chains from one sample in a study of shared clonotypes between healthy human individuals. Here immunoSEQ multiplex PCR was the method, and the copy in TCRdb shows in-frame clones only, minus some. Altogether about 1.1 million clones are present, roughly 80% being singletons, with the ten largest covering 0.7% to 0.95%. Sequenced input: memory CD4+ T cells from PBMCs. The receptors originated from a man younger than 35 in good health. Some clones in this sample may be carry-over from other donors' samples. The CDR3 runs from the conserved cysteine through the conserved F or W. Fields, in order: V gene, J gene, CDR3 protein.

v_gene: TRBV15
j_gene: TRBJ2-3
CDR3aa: CATSRGLADTQYF

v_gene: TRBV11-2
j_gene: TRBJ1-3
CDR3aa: CASSLVAFSSSGNTIYF

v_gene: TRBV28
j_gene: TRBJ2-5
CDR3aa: CASSLAWGGETQYF

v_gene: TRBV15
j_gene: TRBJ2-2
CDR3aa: CATSRDSGGNTGELFF

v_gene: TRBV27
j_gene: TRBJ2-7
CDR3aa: CASSLLAGTSTYEQYF

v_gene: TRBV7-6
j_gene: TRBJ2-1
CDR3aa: CASSSGLPFNNEQFF

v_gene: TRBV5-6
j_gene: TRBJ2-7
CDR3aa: CASSLGHEQYF

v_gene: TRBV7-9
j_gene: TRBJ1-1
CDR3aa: CASSFSGAETEAFF

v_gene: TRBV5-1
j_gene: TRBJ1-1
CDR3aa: CASSFTGANTEAFF

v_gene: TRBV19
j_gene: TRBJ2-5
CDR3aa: CASSDGSGRAPYF

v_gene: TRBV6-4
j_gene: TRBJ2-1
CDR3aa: CASSDSWSGGDNEQFF

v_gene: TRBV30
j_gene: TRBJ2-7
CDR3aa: CAWDRTYEQYF

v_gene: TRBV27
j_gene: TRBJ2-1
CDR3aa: CASSYRDRELEQFF

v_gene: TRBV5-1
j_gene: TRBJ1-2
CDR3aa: CASSLSRVDGYTF

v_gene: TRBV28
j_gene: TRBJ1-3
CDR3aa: CASTLLRGALGNTIYF

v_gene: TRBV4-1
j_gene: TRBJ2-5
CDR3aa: CASSHGPGETQYF

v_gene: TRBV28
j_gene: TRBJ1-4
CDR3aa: CATEGQENEKLFF

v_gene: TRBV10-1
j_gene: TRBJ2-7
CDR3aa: CASSYSYRGLRSYEQYF

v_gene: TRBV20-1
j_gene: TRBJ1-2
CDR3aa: CSALGIGYTF

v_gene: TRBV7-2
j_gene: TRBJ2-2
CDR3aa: CASSPPPHTGELFF

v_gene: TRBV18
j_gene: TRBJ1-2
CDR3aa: CASSLLTGLGYGYTF

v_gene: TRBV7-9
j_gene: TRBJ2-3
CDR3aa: CASSLLAGGITDTQYF

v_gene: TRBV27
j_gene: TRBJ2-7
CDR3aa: CASSLVRGSTARSSYEQYF

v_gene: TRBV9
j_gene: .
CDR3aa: CASSRGQEPYEQYF

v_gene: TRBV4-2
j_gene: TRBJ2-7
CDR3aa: CASSQGGLEGYEQYF

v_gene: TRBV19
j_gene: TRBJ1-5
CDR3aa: CASSIDHRGRSQPQHF

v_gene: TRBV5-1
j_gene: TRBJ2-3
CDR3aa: CASRSYGSTDTQYF